This T cell receptor (beta chain) was retrieved from a study of PD-1 blockade in classical Hodgkin lymphoma. Study results and caveats: Compared with healthy donors, newly diagnosed patients reportedly showed lower baseline TCR diversity.

Remarks on this clone: Antigen specificity is unknown.

TCRdb keeps only in-frame clones here, not all; method: immunoSEQ multiplex PCR. The sample holds under 30,000 clones, 85% seen once. Each of the patients experienced relapse following autologous stem cell transplantation, and their brentuximab vedotin exposure differed. Researchers used magnetic negative selection to pull out pure CD4+ T cells from thawed PBMCs. The clonotype originates from a human donor with classical Hodgkin lymphoma. Sequenced material: CD4+ T cells from blood, taken at baseline.

The CDR3 loop is CSARDYTWFF. CDR3 DNA sequence: TGCAGTGCTAGAGATTACACGTGGTTCTTC. The chain combines TRBV20-1 with TRBJ2-1; no definite D call. The CDR3 spans 10 residues. V was pared by 0 bases and J by 15 bases, with 9 bases between. Germline V lookup: CDR1 DFQATT, CDR2 SNEGSKA (reference sequence).